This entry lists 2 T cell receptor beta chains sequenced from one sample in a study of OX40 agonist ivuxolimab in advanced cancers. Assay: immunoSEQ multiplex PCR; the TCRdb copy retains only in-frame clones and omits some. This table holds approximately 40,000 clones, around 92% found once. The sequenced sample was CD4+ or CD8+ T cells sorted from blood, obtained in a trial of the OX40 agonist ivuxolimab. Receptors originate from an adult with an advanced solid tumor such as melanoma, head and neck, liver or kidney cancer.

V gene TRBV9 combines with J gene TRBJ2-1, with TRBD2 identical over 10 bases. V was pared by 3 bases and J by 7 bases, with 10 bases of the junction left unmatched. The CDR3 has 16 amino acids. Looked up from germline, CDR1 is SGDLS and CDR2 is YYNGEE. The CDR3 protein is CASSEGTSAKTNEQFF. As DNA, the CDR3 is TGTGCCAGCAGCGAGGGGACTAGCGCCAAAACTAATGAGCAGTTCTTC. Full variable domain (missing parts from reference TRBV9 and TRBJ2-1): DSGVTQTPKHLITATGQRVTLRCSPRSGDLSVYWYQQSLDQGLQFLIQYYNGEERAKGNILERFSAQQFPDLHSELNLSSLELGDSALYFCASSEGTSAKTNEQFFGPGTRLTVL.

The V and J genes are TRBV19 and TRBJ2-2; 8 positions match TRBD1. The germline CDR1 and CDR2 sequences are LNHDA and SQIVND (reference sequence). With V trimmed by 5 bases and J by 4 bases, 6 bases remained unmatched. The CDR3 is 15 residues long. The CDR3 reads CASSPRQGTTGELFF. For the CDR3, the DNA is TGTGCCAGTAGTCCACGACAGGGGACCACCGGGGAGCTGTTTTTT.